Shown below are 25 T cell receptor beta chains from a single sample sequenced in a study of cytomegalovirus exposure and HLA in healthy donors. The PCR was carried out with 60 Vbeta primers and 13 Jbeta primers. The protocol was immunoSEQ multiplex PCR, while the TCRdb copy is restricted to in-frame clones and leaves out a portion. The sample consists of tens of thousands of clones, around four fifths of them appearing once. The sequencing input was PBMCs. Receptors were obtained from a woman younger than 35 in good health and CMV-seropositive.

The chain links TRBV5-6 to TRBJ1-1; 8 bases fit TRBD1. The length of the CDR3 is 15 residues. Germline lookup yields CDR1 SGHDT and CDR2 YYEEEE. The J segment lost 0 bases and the V segment lost 4 bases, leaving 5 bases of the junction unmatched. This CDR3 is CASSARTGLNTEAFF. Written as DNA, the CDR3 is TGTGCCAGCAGCGCCCGGACAGGGCTGAACACTGAAGCTTTCTTT.

This clone was counted only a few times. The gene calls are TRBV5-1 and TRBJ1-2, with D possibly matching TRBD1 (6 bases). V lost 1 base and J lost 1, with 8 bases in between. From germline, CDR1 is SGHRS and CDR2 YFSETQ. The CDR3 sequence is 14 residues long. As DNA, the CDR3 is TGCGCCAGCAGCTTGTCCAGGGGTAACTATGGCTACACCTTC. It yields the protein CASSLSRGNYGYTF.

V usage is TRBV27 and J usage is TRBJ1-1; D not resolved. CDR3 length: 14 amino acids. Germline assignment: CDR1 MNHEY and CDR2 SMNVEV (reference sequence). V was cut by 4 bases and J by 5 bases, with 14 bases left in between. The CDR3 coding sequence is TGTGCCAGCAGTTCCGAGGGTGGGGTGACTGAAGCTTTCTTT. Translated: CASSSEGGVTEAFF.

The genes are TRBV7-9 and TRBJ1-1; 9 positions agree with TRBD1. Germline V CDR1 and CDR2: SEHNR, FQNEAQ (reference sequence). The CDR3 extends over 14 amino acids. J gave up 1 base and V 4 bases, and 1 base lay outside the gene matches. The CDR3 loop reads CASSSGQGNTEAFF. CDR3 coding DNA: TGTGCCAGCAGCTCGGGACAGGGGAACACTGAAGCTTTCTTT.

The chain has TRBV19 and TRBJ2-5; tentative D call: TRBD1 (6 bases). Germline V gene lookup returns CDR1 LNHDA and CDR2 SQIVND (reference sequence). This CDR3 is built from 14 residues. Trimming pared 4 bases from V and 2 bases from J, leaving 11 bases between. The CDR3 protein is CASSNGQLQETQYF. CDR3 coding DNA: TGTGCCAGTAGTAATGGACAGCTACAAGAGACCCAGTACTTC.

This chain uses TRBV7-9 with TRBJ2-1; 12 bases fit TRBD2. CDR1 SEHNR and CDR2 FQNEAQ come from the germline V gene (reference sequence). The CDR3 length is 15 residues. Trimming took 1 base from V and 8 from J; bases not matched to a gene: 3. CDR3 protein: CASSLGGLAGDEQFF. CDR3 DNA sequence: TGTGCCAGCAGCTTAGGGGGACTAGCGGGCGATGAGCAGTTCTTC.

V gene TRBV5-6 combines with J gene TRBJ2-1; D is perhaps TRBD1 (5 bases). The ends were cut back, 4 bases at V and 1 base at J, with 21 bases in the middle. The length of the CDR3 is 18 residues. Germline V gene lookup returns CDR1 SGHDT and CDR2 YYEEEE. CDR3 loop: CASSQDDRPGWSYNEQFF. The CDR3 nucleotides are TGTGCCAGCAGCCAGGATGATAGGCCAGGGTGGTCCTACAATGAGCAGTTCTTC.

The genes are TRBV11-2 and TRBJ2-4, with D possibly TRBD2 on 5 matching bases. Trimming removed 3 bases from V and 2 bases from J, with 11 bases in between. CDR1 is SGHAT, CDR2 FQNNGV, per germline. The CDR3 has 15 amino acids. The CDR3 region is CASSFEPGTKNIQYF. The CDR3 nucleotides are TGTGCCAGCAGCTTTGAACCCGGGACCAAAAACATTCAGTACTTC.

This chain links TRBV28 with TRBJ2-1, with D possibly being TRBD1 (5 bases). Germline CDR1 and CDR2: MDHEN and SYDVKM. The CDR3 loop spans 14 amino acids. Trimming left V 7 bases short and J 3 bases short, with 13 bases between. This CDR3 reads CASNEPQGYNEQFF. The CDR3 DNA is TGTGCCAGCAACGAACCTCAGGGCTACAATGAGCAGTTCTTC.

The gene calls are TRBV6-5 and TRBJ1-1, with TRBD1 matching 7 bases. The CDR3 has 13 amino acids. Trimming cost V 6 bases and J 4 bases; bases outside gene matches: 5. Germline-derived CDR1 and CDR2 are MNHEY and SVGAGI. This CDR3 reads CASSENRGTEAFF. The CDR3 nucleotides are TGTGCCAGCAGCGAAAACAGGGGCACTGAAGCTTTCTTT.

This clone was observed a few times. V and J are TRBV13 and TRBJ1-1, with a tentative D call TRBD1 (6 bases). The V gene's germline CDR1 is PRHDT and CDR2 FYEKMQ (reference sequence). The ends were cut back, 2 bases at V and 2 bases at J, with 9 bases in the middle. The CDR3 is 14 amino acids. The CDR3 protein is CASSLQQGNTEAFF. The CDR3 coding sequence is TGTGCCAGCAGCTTACAACAGGGAAACACTGAAGCTTTCTTT.

The rearrangement joins TRBV4-1 to TRBJ2-7; weak D call: TRBD2 (5 bases). The CDR3 spans 16 residues. The V gene lost 1 base and the J gene lost 6 bases, with 19 bases spanning the gap. Germline V lookup: CDR1 MGHRA, CDR2 YSYEKL. In DNA, the CDR3 is TGCGCCAGCAGCCAAGCTAGTGGAAGAGGACTTACCGAGCAGTACTTC. It is translated as CASSQASGRGLTEQYF.

The genes are TRBV7-9 and TRBJ2-5, with TRBD2 as a possible D gene (8 bases). The germline V gene has CDR1 SEHNR and CDR2 FQNEAQ (reference sequence). V lost 5 bases and J 5 bases, leaving 15 bases between the germline ends. The CDR3 contains 14 residues. The CDR3 here is CASSTQGTRETQYF. CDR3 coding DNA: TGTGCCAGCAGCACACAGGGGACTAGGGAGACCCAGTACTTC.

The V gene is TRBV6-1, the J gene TRBJ1-5, with D possibly being TRBD1 (5 bases). CDR3 length equals 19 residues. Trimming pared 2 bases from V and 0 bases from J, leaving 20 bases between. The germline gives CDR1 MNHNS, CDR2 SASEGT. CDR3 region: CASSERWPGTTNSNQPQHF. CDR3 nucleotide sequence: TGTGCCAGCAGTGAAAGATGGCCCGGGACTACGAATAGCAATCAGCCCCAGCATTTT.

On this clone: One end of the junction varies from germline; a read error may be responsible. This chain joins TRBV9 and TRBJ2-1, with 9 bases identical to TRBD2. This CDR3 is built from 14 residues. Per the germline V gene, CDR1 is SGDLS and CDR2 is YYNGEE. The DNA for the CDR3 is TGTGCCAGCGGACTAGCGAGCTCCTCCAATGAGCAGTTCTTC. Protein: CASGLASSSNEQFF.

V usage is TRBV5-8 and J usage is TRBJ1-1, with 9 bases matching TRBD1. V lost 2 bases and J lost 5; bases outside the gene matches: 7. The germline V gene has CDR1 SGHTS and CDR2 YDEGEE. The CDR3 totals 15 residues. CDR3 DNA sequence: TGTGCCAGCAGCTTATCTAACAGGGGGCGGACTGAAGCTTTCTTT. It yields the protein CASSLSNRGRTEAFF.

The rearrangement uses TRBV5-4 and TRBJ2-2; unclear D gene. The V end lost 1 base, the J end lost 2 bases, and 6 bases lay between the germline ends. Germline V gives CDR1 SGHNT, CDR2 YYREEE (reference sequence). The CDR3 consists of 14 residues. Written as DNA, the CDR3 is TGTGCCAGCAGCTTGCTACTAAACACCGGGGAGCTGTTTTTT. Translating gives CASSLLLNTGELFF. The full variable domain, rest sourced from reference TRBV5-4 and TRBJ2-2, is ETGVTQSPTHLIKTRGQQVTLRCSSQSGHNTVSWYQQALGQGPQFIFQYYREEENGRGNFPPRFSGLQFPNYSSELNVNALELDDSALYLCASSLLLNTGELFFGEGSRLTVL.

Here the CDR3 reads CASSLSTESNQPQHF. For the CDR3, the DNA is TGTGCCAGCAGCTTATCTACAGAGAGCAATCAGCCCCAGCATTTT. The V and J genes are TRBV7-9 and TRBJ1-5; D gene ambiguous. CDR3 size: 15 residues. Trimming stripped 2 bases from V and 1 base from J, with 9 bases between. Germline CDR1 reads SEHNR; CDR2 reads FQNEAQ (reference sequence).

Here the CDR3 reads CATSRGGSGYLGELFF. The CDR3 DNA is TGTGCCACCAGCAGAGGTGGTAGCGGGTACCTCGGGGAGCTGTTTTTT. The V and J genes are TRBV15 and TRBJ2-2, with 7 bases lining up with TRBD2. The V and J ends lost 1 base and 7 bases, in that order; junction bases with no gene match: 9. Germline CDR1 reads LNHNV; CDR2 reads YYDKDF (reference sequence). This CDR3 contains 16 residues.

V is TRBV7-2 and J is TRBJ2-7; unclear D gene. Between the trimmed V and J ends, which lost 1 base and 1 base, there was a span of 8 bases. The CDR3 has 14 amino acids. Germline lookup yields CDR1 SGHTA and CDR2 FQGNSA. DNA of the CDR3: TGTGCCAGCAGCTTAGGCAGGAAGTCCTACGAGCAGTACTTC. It is translated as CASSLGRKSYEQYF.

The chain joins TRBV28 to TRBJ2-3; maybe TRBD2 (5 bases). CDR3 size: 14 residues. Germline loops: CDR1 MDHEN, CDR2 SYDVKM. V was shortened by 2 bases and J by 6 bases, with 12 bases between the two germline ends. Written as DNA, the CDR3 is TGTGCCAGCAGTTTAACCGGGGTAGGCGATACGCAGTATTTT. Protein product: CASSLTGVGDTQYF.

The V call is TRBV5-1, the J call TRBJ2-1; D possibly corresponds to TRBD1 (5 bases). Deletions cut 0 bases from V and 8 bases from J, with 15 bases between. The CDR3 is made up of 15 amino acids. CDR1 is SGHRS and CDR2 is YFSETQ in the germline V gene. The CDR3 region has the DNA TGCGCCAGCAGCTTGGATATCGCAGGGAAGGATGAGCAGTTCTTC. Translating it yields CASSLDIAGKDEQFF. The whole variable domain, filled in from reference TRBV5-1 and TRBJ2-1, reads KAGVTQTPRYLIKTRGQQVTLSCSPISGHRSVSWYQQTPGQGLQFLFEYFSETQRNKGNFPGRFSGRQFSNSRSEMNVSTLELGDSALYLCASSLDIAGKDEQFFGPGTRLTVL.

This sequence joins TRBV5-1 and TRBJ1-2; 9 bases line up with TRBD1. In germline, CDR1 is SGHRS, CDR2 YFSETQ. CDR3 length: 13 amino acids. With 5 bases clipped from V and 5 bases from J, the junction kept 4 bases outside the gene matches. CDR3 nucleotides: TGCGCCAGCAGACTGGGACAGGGTTATGGCTACACCTTC. Translated, it gives CASRLGQGYGYTF.

This rearrangement joins TRBV21-1 to TRBJ1-5; the table gives TRBD1 as D, unverified against the DNA. TRBV21-1 is marked as a pseudogene. The CDR3 has 16 residues. The CDR3 protein is CASSAPRDRGNQPQHF. CDR3 DNA: TGTGCCAGCAGCGCCCCCCGGGACAGGGGCAATCAGCCCCAGCATTTT.

This clone was seen only a few times. This sequence joins TRBV25-1 and TRBJ1-6, with no clear D. This CDR3 has 13 amino acids. CDR1 is MGHDK and CDR2 is SYGVNS in the germline V gene. V lost 5 bases and J 10 bases, leaving 12 bases between the germline ends. The CDR3 here is CASSPVSVSPLHF. The CDR3, as DNA: TGTGCCAGCAGTCCCGTCTCTGTCTCACCCCTCCACTTT.